This T cell receptor (beta chain) is drawn from a study of cytomegalovirus exposure and HLA in healthy donors. Study outcomes and limitations: Rarity characterized most TCR sequences, yet some public TCRs appeared in many donors. Reported performance of the classifier showed diagnosis of cytomegalovirus status with high specificity and sensitivity.

Assay used: immunoSEQ multiplex PCR; TCRdb lists only in-frame clones, some missing. The table lists 150,000 to 180,000 clones, 80% to 90% of them singletons. Separation from the roughly 700-subject first cohort characterized the roughly 120-subject validation cohort, to which the donors belonged. Between the trimmed V and J ends, which lost 4 bases and 7 bases, there was a span of 17 bases. The CDR3 length is 15 residues. Germline V gene data show CDR1 as MGHDK and CDR2 as SYGVNS. Points on this clone: Its antigen is unknown.

The genes are TRBV25-1 and TRBJ2-1, with a possible D match to TRBD2 (6 bases). The TCR comes from a man younger than 35 in good health and CMV-seropositive. The sequenced material came from PBMCs. DNA of the CDR3: TGTGCCAGCAGTGGCGGAGCGGGTCTCGCAAATGAGCAGTTCTTC. This translates into CASSGGAGLANEQFF.